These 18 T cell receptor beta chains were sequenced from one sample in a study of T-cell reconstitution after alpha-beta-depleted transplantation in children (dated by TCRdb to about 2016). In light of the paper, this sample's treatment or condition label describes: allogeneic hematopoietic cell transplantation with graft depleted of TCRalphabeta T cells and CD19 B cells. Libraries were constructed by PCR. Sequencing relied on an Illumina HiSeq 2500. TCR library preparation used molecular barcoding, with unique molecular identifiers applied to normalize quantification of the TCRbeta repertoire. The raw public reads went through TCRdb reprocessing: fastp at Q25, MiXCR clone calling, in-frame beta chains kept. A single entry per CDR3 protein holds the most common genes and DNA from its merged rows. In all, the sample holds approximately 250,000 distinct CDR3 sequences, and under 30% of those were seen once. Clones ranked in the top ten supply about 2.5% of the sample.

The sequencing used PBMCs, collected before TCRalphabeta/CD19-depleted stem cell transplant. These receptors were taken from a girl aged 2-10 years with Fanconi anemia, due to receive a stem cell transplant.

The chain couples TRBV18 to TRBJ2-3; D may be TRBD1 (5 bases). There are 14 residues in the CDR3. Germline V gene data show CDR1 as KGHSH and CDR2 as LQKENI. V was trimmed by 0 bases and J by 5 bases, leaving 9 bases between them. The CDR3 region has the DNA TGTGCCAGCTCACCACCGGCAGGGCAAGATACGCAGTATTTT. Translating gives CASSPPAGQDTQYF.

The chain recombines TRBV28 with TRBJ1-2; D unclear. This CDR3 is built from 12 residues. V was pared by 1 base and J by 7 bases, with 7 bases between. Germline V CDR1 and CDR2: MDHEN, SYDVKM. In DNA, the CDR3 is TGTGCCAGCAGTTTATTGTATGGTGGCTACACCTTC. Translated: CASSLLYGGYTF.

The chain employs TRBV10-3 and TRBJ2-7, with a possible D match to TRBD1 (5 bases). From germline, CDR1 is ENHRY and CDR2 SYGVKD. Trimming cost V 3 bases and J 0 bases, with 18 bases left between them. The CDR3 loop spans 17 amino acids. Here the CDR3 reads CAISDPLAGRISYEQYF. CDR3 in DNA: TGTGCCATCAGTGACCCCTTGGCAGGGCGCATCTCCTACGAGCAGTACTTC.

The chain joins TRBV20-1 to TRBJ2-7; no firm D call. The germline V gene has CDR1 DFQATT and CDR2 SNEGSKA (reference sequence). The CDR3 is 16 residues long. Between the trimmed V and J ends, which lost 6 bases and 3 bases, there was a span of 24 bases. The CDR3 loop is CSATHPSSAGFYEQYF. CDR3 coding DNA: TGCAGTGCCACCCACCCATCTAGTGCTGGGTTCTACGAGCAGTACTTC.

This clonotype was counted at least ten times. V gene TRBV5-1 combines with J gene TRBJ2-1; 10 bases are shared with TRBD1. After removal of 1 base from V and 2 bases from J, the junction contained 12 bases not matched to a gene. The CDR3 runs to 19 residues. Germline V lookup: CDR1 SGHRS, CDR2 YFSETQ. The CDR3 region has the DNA TGCGCCAGCAGCTTGTCTCGCTCTGGAGGACAGGGGGCCTACAATGAGCAGTTCTTC. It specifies CASSLSRSGGQGAYNEQFF. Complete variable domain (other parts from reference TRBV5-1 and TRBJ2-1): KAGVTQTPRYLIKTRGQQVTLSCSPISGHRSVSWYQQTPGQGLQFLFEYFSETQRNKGNFPGRFSGRQFSNSRSEMNVSTLELGDSALYLCASSLSRSGGQGAYNEQFFGPGTRLTVL.

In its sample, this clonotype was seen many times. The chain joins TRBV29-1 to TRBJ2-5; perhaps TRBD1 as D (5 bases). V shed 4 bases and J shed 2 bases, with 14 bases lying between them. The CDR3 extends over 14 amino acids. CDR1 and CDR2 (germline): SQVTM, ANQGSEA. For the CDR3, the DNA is TGCAGCGTTGCCCTAGGGCAGGGACAAGAGACCCAGTACTTC. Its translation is CSVALGQGQETQYF. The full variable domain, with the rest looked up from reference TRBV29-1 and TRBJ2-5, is SAVISQKPSRDICQRGTSLTIQCQVDSQVTMMFWYRQQPGQSLTLIATANQGSEATYESGFVIDKFPISRPNLTFSTLTVSNMSPEDSSIYLCSVALGQGQETQYFGPGTRLLVL.

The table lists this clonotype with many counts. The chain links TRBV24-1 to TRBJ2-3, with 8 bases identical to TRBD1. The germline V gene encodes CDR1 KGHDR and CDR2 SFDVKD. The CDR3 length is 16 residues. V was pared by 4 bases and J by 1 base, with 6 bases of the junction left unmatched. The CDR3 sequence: CATSDLTGVGTDTQYF. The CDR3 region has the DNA TGTGCCACCAGTGACCTGACAGGGGTCGGCACAGATACGCAGTATTTT.

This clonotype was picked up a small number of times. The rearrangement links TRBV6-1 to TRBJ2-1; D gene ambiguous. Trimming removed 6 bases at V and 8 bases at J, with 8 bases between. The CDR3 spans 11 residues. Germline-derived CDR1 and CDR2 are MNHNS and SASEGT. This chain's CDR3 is CASRRTDEQFF. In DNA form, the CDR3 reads TGTGCCAGCAGGAGGACCGATGAGCAGTTCTTC.

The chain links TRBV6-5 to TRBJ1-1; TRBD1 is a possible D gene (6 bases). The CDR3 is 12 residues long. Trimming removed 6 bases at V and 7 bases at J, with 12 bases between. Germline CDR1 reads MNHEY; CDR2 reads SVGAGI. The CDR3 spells CASSPQGIEAFF. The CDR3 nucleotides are TGTGCCAGCAGCCCACAGGGAATTGAAGCTTTCTTT.

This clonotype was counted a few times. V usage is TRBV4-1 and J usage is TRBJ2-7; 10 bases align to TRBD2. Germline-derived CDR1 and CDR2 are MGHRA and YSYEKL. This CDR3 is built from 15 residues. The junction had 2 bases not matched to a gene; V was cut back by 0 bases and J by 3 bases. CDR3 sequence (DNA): TGCGCCAGCAGCCAAGAGCTAGCGGGAGTCTACGAGCAGTACTTC. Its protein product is CASSQELAGVYEQYF.

The CDR3 DNA sequence: TGTGCCAGCAGTTTATCGCCAGGGGTCATGGGTGAGCAGTTCTTC. It specifies CASSLSPGVMGEQFF. This chain connects TRBV27 to TRBJ2-1, with D perhaps TRBD1 (6 bases). The CDR3 extends over 15 amino acids. Trimming removed 0 bases from V and 9 bases from J, with 15 bases in between. Germline CDR1 is MNHEY and CDR2 is SMNVEV (reference sequence).

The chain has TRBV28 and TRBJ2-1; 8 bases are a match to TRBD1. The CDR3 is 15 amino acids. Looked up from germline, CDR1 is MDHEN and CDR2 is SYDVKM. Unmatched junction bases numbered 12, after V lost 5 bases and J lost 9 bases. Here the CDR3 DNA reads TGTGCCAGCAGTCCAGGGGGCGGCGGCGATGGTGAGCAGTTCTTC. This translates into CASSPGGGGDGEQFF.

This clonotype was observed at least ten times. The CDR3 sequence is CSVDVGQGAYEQYF. CDR3 nucleotides: TGCAGCGTTGATGTTGGTCAAGGGGCTTACGAGCAGTACTTC. The gene calls are TRBV29-1 and TRBJ2-7, with D tentatively TRBD1 (5 bases). Between the trimmed V and J ends, which lost 3 bases and 4 bases, there was a span of 16 bases. CDR3 size: 14 residues. Germline-derived CDR1 and CDR2 are SQVTM and ANQGSEA.

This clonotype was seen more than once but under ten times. The CDR3 DNA reads TGTGCCAGCAGTGACCAAGGTCATGAGCAGTACTTC. Translated: CASSDQGHEQYF. The chain uses TRBV25-1 and TRBJ2-7; D ambiguous. The CDR3 runs to 12 residues. Germline V gene sequence: CDR1 MGHDK, CDR2 SYGVNS. V dropped 3 bases and J dropped 7 bases, with 10 bases sitting between them.

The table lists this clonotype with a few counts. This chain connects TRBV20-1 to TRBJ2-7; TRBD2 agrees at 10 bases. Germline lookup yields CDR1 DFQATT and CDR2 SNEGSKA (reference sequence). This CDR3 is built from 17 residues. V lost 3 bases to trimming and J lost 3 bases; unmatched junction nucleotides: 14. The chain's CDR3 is CSASLSPGLAPNYEQYF. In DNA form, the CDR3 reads TGCAGTGCTAGTTTATCGCCGGGACTAGCGCCTAACTACGAGCAGTACTTC.

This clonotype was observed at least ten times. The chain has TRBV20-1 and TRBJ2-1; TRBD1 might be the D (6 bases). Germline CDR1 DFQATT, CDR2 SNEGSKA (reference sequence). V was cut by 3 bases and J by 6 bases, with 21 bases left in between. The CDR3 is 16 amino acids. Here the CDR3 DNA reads TGCAGTGCTAGTTGCCGAACTCGAGAAGGGGGCAATGAGCAGTTCTTC. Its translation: CSASCRTREGGNEQFF.

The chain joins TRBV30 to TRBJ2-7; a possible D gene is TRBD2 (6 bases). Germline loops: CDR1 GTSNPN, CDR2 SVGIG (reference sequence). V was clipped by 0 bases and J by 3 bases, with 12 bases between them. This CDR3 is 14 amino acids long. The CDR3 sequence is CAWSVRLGVYEQYF. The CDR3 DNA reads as TGTGCCTGGAGTGTAAGACTAGGGGTCTACGAGCAGTACTTC.

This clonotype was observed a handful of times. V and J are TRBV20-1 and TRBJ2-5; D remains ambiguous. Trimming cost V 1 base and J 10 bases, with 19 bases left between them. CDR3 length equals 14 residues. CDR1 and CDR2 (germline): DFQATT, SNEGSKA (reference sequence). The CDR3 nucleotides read TGCAGTGCTAGAGGAAGTTTGAGACCTTATGACCAGTACTTC. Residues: CSARGSLRPYDQYF.